The 23 T cell receptor beta chains below all came from one sample that was sequenced in a study of blood T cell repertoires in COVID-19. Sequencing used immunoSEQ multiplex PCR; TCRdb keeps in-frame clones, though not all of them. The data show tens of thousands of clones, roughly 80% seen once. Sequenced material: peripheral blood. The receptor source for this set is a man in his 70s with COVID-19, enrolled during active disease.

The gene calls are TRBV5-6 and TRBJ2-7; D not certain. CDR3 length: 13 residues. V lost 0 bases to trimming and J lost 2 bases, with 6 bases between them. The V gene's germline CDR1 is SGHDT and CDR2 YYEEEE. CDR3 protein: CASSLVDTYEQYF. CDR3 bases: TGTGCCAGCAGCTTGGTTGACACCTACGAGCAGTACTTC.

This clone was picked up a small number of times. The chain carries TRBV28 and TRBJ1-1; TRBD1 might be the D (5 bases). Germline V gives CDR1 MDHEN, CDR2 SYDVKM. The V gene lost 4 bases and the J gene lost 4 bases, with 7 bases spanning the gap. The CDR3 covers 12 residues. CDR3 nucleotide sequence: TGTGCCAGCAGTTGGGGGGTCACTGAAGCTTTCTTT. Protein product: CASSWGVTEAFF. Full variable domain (remainder filled in from reference TRBV28 and TRBJ1-1): DVKVTQSSRYLVKRTGEKVFLECVQDMDHENMFWYRQDPGLGLRLIYFSYDVKMKEKGDIPEGYSVSREKKERFSLILESASTNQTSMYLCASSWGVTEAFFGQGTRLTVV.

This clone is medium-sized by share. J is TRBJ2-3 and V is TRBV6-1, with D tentatively TRBD1 (5 bases). From germline, CDR1 is MNHNS and CDR2 SASEGT. This CDR3 has 14 amino acids. V was clipped by 1 base and J by 2 bases, with 7 bases between them. CDR3 region: CASSEGGLTDTQYF. The CDR3 DNA reads as TGTGCCAGCAGTGAAGGGGGCCTCACAGATACGCAGTATTTT.

The V and J genes are TRBV25-1 and TRBJ1-2; no clear D. Germline CDR1 reads MGHDK; CDR2 reads SYGVNS. CDR3 size: 13 residues. V was shortened by 1 base and J by 5 bases, with 8 bases between the two germline ends. CDR3 nucleotide sequence: TGTGCCAGCAGTGAATCCGGAGGGTATGGCTACACCTTC. Translated, it gives CASSESGGYGYTF.

The V gene is TRBV7-2, the J gene TRBJ2-7; 10 nucleotides align to TRBD1. Germline CDR1 reads SGHTA; CDR2 reads FQGNSA. This CDR3 has 15 amino acids. V gave up 2 bases and J gave up 3 bases; unmatched junction bases: 4. CDR3 DNA sequence: TGTGCCAGCAGCTTACTGACAGGGGGCAACTACGAGCAGTACTTC. Amino acid sequence: CASSLLTGGNYEQYF.

This clone is a singleton in its sample. This chain links TRBV30 with TRBJ1-4, with D possibly matching TRBD1 (6 bases). Germline values: CDR1 GTSNPN, CDR2 SVGIG (reference sequence). This CDR3 is 15 amino acids long. The V end was cut by 0 bases, the J end by 8 bases, with 16 bases between. CDR3 coding DNA: TGTGCCTGGAGTGTAGGGCAGCCTCAGGGGGAAAAACTGTTTTTT. Translation: CAWSVGQPQGEKLFF.

The chain employs TRBV19 and TRBJ2-7, with 10 positions matching TRBD1. The CDR3 contains 15 residues. Germline lookup yields CDR1 LNHDA and CDR2 SQIVND (reference sequence). V shed 1 base and J 5 bases; nucleotides not matched to a gene: 5. CDR3 sequence: CASSIGGTGVHEQYF. DNA of the CDR3: TGTGCCAGTAGTATAGGTGGGACAGGGGTCCACGAGCAGTACTTC.

The chain links TRBV3-1 (or the pseudogene TRBV3-2) to TRBJ2-2; 7 bases match TRBD2. This CDR3 is 18 amino acids long. J was trimmed by 1 base and V by 5 bases; bases with no gene match: 13. CDR1 and CDR2 from the germline V gene are LGHDT and YNNKEL (reference sequence). The CDR3 nucleotides are TGTGCCAGCAGCTACGGGACTAACCTCGCGTGGAACACCGGGGAGCTGTTTTTT. This translates into CASSYGTNLAWNTGELFF.

The chain uses TRBV20-1 and TRBJ1-2; D not resolved. The CDR3 runs 14 residues. Germline lookup yields CDR1 DFQATT and CDR2 SNEGSKA (reference sequence). V was cut by 3 bases and J by 4 bases, with 15 bases left in between. The CDR3: CSASSPGSSYGYTF. In DNA, the CDR3 is TGCAGTGCTAGTTCCCCAGGAAGTAGCTATGGCTACACCTTC.

The gene calls are TRBV2 and TRBJ2-4; possible D gene TRBD2, 5 bases. V was shortened by 4 bases and J by 7 bases, with 14 bases between the two germline ends. The CDR3 length is 14 residues. The germline gives CDR1 SNHLY, CDR2 FYNNEI. The CDR3 bases are TGTGCCAGCAGTGGGGAGCAATCCGAGAACATTCAGTACTTC. Translating gives CASSGEQSENIQYF.

The CDR3 sequence is CASSLDRDTEAFF. CDR3 DNA sequence: TGTGCCAGCAGCCTGGACAGGGACACTGAAGCTTTCTTT. This chain connects TRBV11-2 to TRBJ1-1, with TRBD1 matching over 8 bases. Germline assignment: CDR1 SGHAT and CDR2 FQNNGV. The trim removed 5 bases at V and 3 bases at J, leaving 2 bases unmatched. The CDR3 is made up of 13 amino acids.

The chain employs TRBV5-1 and TRBJ1-2; tentatively, D is TRBD1 (6 bases). V lost 2 bases to trimming and J lost 0 bases, with 11 bases between them. The CDR3 consists of 15 residues. Germline loops: CDR1 SGHRS, CDR2 YFSETQ. CDR3 sequence (DNA): TGCGCCAGCAGCTTTCCGGACAGAACTAACTATGGCTACACCTTC. It is translated as CASSFPDRTNYGYTF.

V is TRBV7-9 and J is TRBJ2-7, with a possible D match to TRBD2 (6 bases). V gave up 5 bases and J gave up 0 bases, with 14 bases separating them. Germline V lookup: CDR1 SEHNR, CDR2 FQNEAQ (reference sequence). The CDR3 loop spans 15 amino acids. CDR3 nucleotides: TGTGCCAGCAGCACCCCGCGGGAAGCCTCCTACGAGCAGTACTTC. Translation gives CASSTPREASYEQYF.

This chain links TRBV14 with TRBJ1-4, with 7 bases identical to TRBD1. CDR3 length: 15 residues. V shed 3 bases, J shed 8 bases, and the junction held 9 bases outside the gene matches. CDR1 is SGHDN and CDR2 is FVKESK in the germline V gene. This chain's CDR3 is CASSQATGLKEKLFF. The CDR3 DNA follows: TGTGCCAGCAGCCAGGCGACAGGGTTGAAGGAAAAACTGTTTTTT.

In this sample, this clone turned up a few times. The chain joins TRBV5-1 to TRBJ2-1; D perhaps matches TRBD2 (5 bases). The V end was cut by 0 bases, the J end by 6 bases, with 7 bases between. The CDR3 loop spans 13 amino acids. CDR1 is SGHRS and CDR2 is YFSETQ in the germline V gene. In nucleotides, the CDR3 is TGCGCCAGCAGCTTGGGGACTCCCAATGAGCAGTTCTTC. It yields the protein CASSLGTPNEQFF.

The gene calls are TRBV28 and TRBJ2-3; 10 bases fit TRBD2. The germline gives CDR1 MDHEN, CDR2 SYDVKM. There are 19 residues in the CDR3. The V gene end was trimmed by 2 bases and the J gene end by 6 bases; junction bases not matched to a gene: 17. The CDR3 DNA sequence: TGTGCCAGCAGTTTACGTCGATGGACTAGCGGAGAATTTCCCGATACGCAGTATTTT. As protein: CASSLRRWTSGEFPDTQYF. Drawing the rest from reference TRBV28 and TRBJ2-3, the complete variable domain is DVKVTQSSRYLVKRTGEKVFLECVQDMDHENMFWYRQDPGLGLRLIYFSYDVKMKEKGDIPEGYSVSREKKERFSLILESASTNQTSMYLCASSLRRWTSGEFPDTQYFGPGTRLTVL.

The chain recombines TRBV9 with TRBJ2-3; a possible D gene is TRBD2 (6 bases). Trimming took 0 bases from V and 2 from J, leaving 13 bases between them. The CDR3 is 16 residues long. Germline CDR1 is SGDLS and CDR2 is YYNGEE. CDR3 protein: CASSVAASEYTDTQYF. The CDR3 region has the DNA TGTGCCAGCAGCGTAGCGGCTAGCGAATACACAGATACGCAGTATTTT.

The chain joins TRBV7-9 to TRBJ1-6; 8 nucleotides agree with TRBD1. V was pared by 6 bases and J by 8 bases, with 9 bases of the junction left unmatched. This CDR3 is built from 15 residues. CDR1 is SEHNR, CDR2 FQNEAQ, per germline (reference sequence). The CDR3 DNA follows: TGTGCCAGCAGACGGGACAGGCCGGGGGATTCACCCCTCCACTTT. It translates to CASRRDRPGDSPLHF.

In its sample, this clone was seen a few times. This chain's CDR3 is CASSSGTGVGELFF. The CDR3 region has the DNA TGTGCCAGCAGTTCCGGGACAGGGGTCGGGGAGCTGTTTTTT. This chain links TRBV28 with TRBJ2-2, with 10 bases matching TRBD1. The trim removed 4 bases at V and 7 bases at J, leaving 3 bases unmatched. Germline-derived CDR1 and CDR2 are MDHEN and SYDVKM. CDR3 size: 14 residues. The full variable domain, rest sourced from reference TRBV28 and TRBJ2-2, is DVKVTQSSRYLVKRTGEKVFLECVQDMDHENMFWYRQDPGLGLRLIYFSYDVKMKEKGDIPEGYSVSREKKERFSLILESASTNQTSMYLCASSSGTGVGELFFGEGSRLTVL.

This clone was detected a few times. The CDR3 DNA is TGCGCCAGCAGCTTGAGCGGGAGGGCAGTCAACGAGCAGTACTTC. It specifies CASSLSGRAVNEQYF. This chain joins TRBV5-1 and TRBJ2-7; 10 nucleotides line up with TRBD2. Trimming cost V 1 base and J 5 bases; bases outside gene matches: 6. Germline V gene lookup returns CDR1 SGHRS and CDR2 YFSETQ. CDR3 size: 15 residues.

This chain links TRBV6-5 with TRBJ2-7; 8 bases map to TRBD2. The V and J ends lost 6 bases and 2 bases, in that order; junction bases with no gene match: 6. The CDR3 extends over 14 amino acids. CDR1 MNHEY and CDR2 SVGAGI come from the germline V gene. DNA of the CDR3: TGTGCCAGCAGAACTAGCGGTTTCCCCTACGAGCAGTACTTC. It yields the protein CASRTSGFPYEQYF.

The rearrangement joins TRBV5-1 to TRBJ2-1; the D gene is possibly TRBD2 (5 bases). The CDR3 covers 13 residues. Trimming pared 4 bases from V and 12 bases from J, leaving 17 bases between. The germline gives CDR1 SGHRS, CDR2 YFSETQ. The CDR3, as DNA: TGCGCCAGCAGCCCCTCGAGGGTAGTAGGGCAGTTCTTC. Amino acids: CASSPSRVVGQFF. Looking up the rest from reference TRBV5-1 and TRBJ2-1 gives the full variable domain: KAGVTQTPRYLIKTRGQQVTLSCSPISGHRSVSWYQQTPGQGLQFLFEYFSETQRNKGNFPGRFSGRQFSNSRSEMNVSTLELGDSALYLCASSPSRVVGQFFGPGTRLTVL.

This chain connects TRBV5-1 to TRBJ1-5; possibly TRBD1 for D (5 bases). Germline V gene sequence: CDR1 SGHRS, CDR2 YFSETQ. Trimming pared 1 base from V and 6 bases from J, leaving 14 bases between. The CDR3 is 15 amino acids. For the CDR3, the DNA is TGCGCCAGCAGCTTGACGGGGAGGGGAGGTCAGCCCCAGCATTTT. This gives the protein CASSLTGRGGQPQHF. Filled out from reference TRBV5-1 and TRBJ1-5, the complete variable domain reads KAGVTQTPRYLIKTRGQQVTLSCSPISGHRSVSWYQQTPGQGLQFLFEYFSETQRNKGNFPGRFSGRQFSNSRSEMNVSTLELGDSALYLCASSLTGRGGQPQHFGDGTRLSIL.